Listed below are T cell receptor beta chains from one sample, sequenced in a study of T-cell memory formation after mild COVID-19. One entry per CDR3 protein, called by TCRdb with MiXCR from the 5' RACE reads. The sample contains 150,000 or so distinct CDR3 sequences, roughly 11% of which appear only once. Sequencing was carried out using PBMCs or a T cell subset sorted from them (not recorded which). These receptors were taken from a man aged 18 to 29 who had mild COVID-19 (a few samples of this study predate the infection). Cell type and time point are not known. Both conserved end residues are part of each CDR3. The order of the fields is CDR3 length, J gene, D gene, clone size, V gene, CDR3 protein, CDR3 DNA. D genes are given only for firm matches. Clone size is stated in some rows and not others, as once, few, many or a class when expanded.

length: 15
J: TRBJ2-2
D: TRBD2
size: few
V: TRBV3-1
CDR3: CASNPTGGLTGELFF
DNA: TGTGCCAGCAATCCAACGGGGGGGCTAACCGGGGAGCTGTTTTTT

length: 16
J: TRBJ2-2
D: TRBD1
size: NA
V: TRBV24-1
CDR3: CATSDASTGVTGELFF
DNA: TGTGCCACCAGTGATGCTTCTACAGGGGTCACCGGGGAGCTGTTTTTT

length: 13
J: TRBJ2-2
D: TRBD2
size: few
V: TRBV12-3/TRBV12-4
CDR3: CATRRGEPGELFF
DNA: TGTGCCACCCGCCGGGGGGAGCCCGGGGAGCTGTTTTTT

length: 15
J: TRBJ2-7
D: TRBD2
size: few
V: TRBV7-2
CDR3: CASSLASSGGDEQYF
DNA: TGTGCCAGCAGCTTAGCCAGCAGCGGGGGGGACGAGCAGTACTTC

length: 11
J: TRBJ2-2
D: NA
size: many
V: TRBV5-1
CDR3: CASSLAGELFF
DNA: TGCGCCAGCAGCTTGGCCGGGGAGCTGTTTTTT

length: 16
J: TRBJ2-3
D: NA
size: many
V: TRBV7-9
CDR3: CASSPPPGRPRDTQYF
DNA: TGTGCCAGCAGCCCCCCCCCGGGACGCCCAAGGGATACGCAGTATTTT

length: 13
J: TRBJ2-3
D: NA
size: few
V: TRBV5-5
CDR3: CATRRRQSDTQYF
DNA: TGTGCCACCAGGCGCAGGCAGTCGGATACGCAGTATTTT

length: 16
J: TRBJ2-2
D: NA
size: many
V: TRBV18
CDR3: CASSLPSGGGAGELFF
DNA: TGTGCCAGCTCACTCCCATCGGGGGGCGGCGCCGGGGAGCTGTTTTTT

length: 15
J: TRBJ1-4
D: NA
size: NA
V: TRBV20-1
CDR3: CSVPRAASTNEKLFF
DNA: TGCAGTGTCCCACGAGCGGCCTCAACTAATGAAAAACTGTTTTTT

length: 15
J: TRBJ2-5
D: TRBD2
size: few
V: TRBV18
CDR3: CASSPPGSGRETQYF
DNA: TGTGCCAGCTCACCACCTGGATCCGGGAGGGAGACCCAGTACTTC

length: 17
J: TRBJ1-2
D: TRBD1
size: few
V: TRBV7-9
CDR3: CAIRGRPGTGVRGGYTF
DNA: TGTGCCATACGAGGCCGGCCCGGGACAGGCGTCAGGGGTGGCTACACCTTC

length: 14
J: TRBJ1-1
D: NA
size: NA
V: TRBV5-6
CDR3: CASSLGWRPHEAFF
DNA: TGTGCCAGCAGCTTGGGGTGGCGGCCCCATGAAGCTTTCTTT

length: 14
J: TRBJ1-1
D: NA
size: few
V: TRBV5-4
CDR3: CASSLGLGDTEAFF
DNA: TGTGCCAGCAGCCTCGGACTGGGGGACACTGAAGCTTTCTTT

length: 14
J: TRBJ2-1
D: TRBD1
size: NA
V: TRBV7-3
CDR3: CASKTGQGPNEQFF
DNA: TGTGCCAGCAAAACGGGACAGGGGCCCAATGAGCAGTTCTTC

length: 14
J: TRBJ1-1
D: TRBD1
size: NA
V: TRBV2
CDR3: CASSVEGANTEAFF
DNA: TGTGCCAGCAGTGTCGAGGGGGCGAACACTGAAGCTTTCTTT

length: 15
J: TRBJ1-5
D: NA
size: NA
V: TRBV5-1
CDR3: CASSLAGEVGQPQHF
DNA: TGCGCCAGCAGCTTGGCCGGGGAGGTGGGTCAGCCCCAGCATTTT

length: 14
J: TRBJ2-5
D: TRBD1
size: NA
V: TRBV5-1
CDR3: CASSILGGRETQYF
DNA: TGCGCCAGCAGCATTCTAGGGGGCAGGGAGACCCAGTACTTC

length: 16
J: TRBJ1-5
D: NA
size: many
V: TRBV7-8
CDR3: CASSLALSHSNQPQHF
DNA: TGTGCCAGCAGCTTAGCATTGAGCCATAGCAATCAGCCCCAGCATTTT

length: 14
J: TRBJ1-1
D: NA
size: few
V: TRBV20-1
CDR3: CSARSRTANTEAFF
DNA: TGCAGTGCTAGATCTCGGACAGCAAACACTGAAGCTTTCTTT

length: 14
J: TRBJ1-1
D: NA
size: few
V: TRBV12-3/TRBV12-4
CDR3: CASSLMRLNTEAFF
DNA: TGTGCCAGCAGTTTAATGAGGCTGAACACTGAAGCTTTCTTT